One TCR beta chain is described in this entry. In germline, CDR1 is LGHNA, CDR2 YNFKEQ. V was clipped by 1 base and J by 4 bases, with 7 bases between them. The CDR3 has 13 amino acids. TCRdb keeps only in-frame clones here, not all; method: immunoSEQ multiplex PCR. The data show roughly 52,000 clones, with roughly 88% seen just once and just under 25% held by the top ten. This sample stems from a study of blood T cell repertoires in COVID-19. This sequence joins TRBV4-2 and TRBJ1-1; the D is unclear. The source is a woman of 80 years or more with acute or convalescent COVID-19. Sequencing input: peripheral blood. The CDR3 coding sequence is TGTGCCAGCAGCCAAGGGCCTGCCACTGAAGCTTTCTTT. This sequence encodes CASSQGPATEAFF.